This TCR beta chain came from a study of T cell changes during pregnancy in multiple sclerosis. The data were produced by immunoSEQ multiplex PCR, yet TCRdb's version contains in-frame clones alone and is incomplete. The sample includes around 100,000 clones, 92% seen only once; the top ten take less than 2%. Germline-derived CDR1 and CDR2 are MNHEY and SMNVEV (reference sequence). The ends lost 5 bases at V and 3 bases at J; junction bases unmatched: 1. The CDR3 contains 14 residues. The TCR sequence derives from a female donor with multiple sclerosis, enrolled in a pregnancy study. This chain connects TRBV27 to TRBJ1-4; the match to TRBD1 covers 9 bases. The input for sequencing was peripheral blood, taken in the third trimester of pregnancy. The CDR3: CASSTGGSNEKLFF. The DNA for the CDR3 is TGTGCCAGCAGTACAGGGGGCTCTAATGAAAAACTGTTTTTT. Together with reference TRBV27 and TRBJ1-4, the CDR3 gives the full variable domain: EAQVTQNPRYLITVTGKKLTVTCSQNMNHEYMSWYRQDPGLGLRQIYYSMNVEVTDKGDVPEGYKVSRKEKRNFPLILESPSPNQTSLYFCASSTGGSNEKLFFGSGTQLSVL.